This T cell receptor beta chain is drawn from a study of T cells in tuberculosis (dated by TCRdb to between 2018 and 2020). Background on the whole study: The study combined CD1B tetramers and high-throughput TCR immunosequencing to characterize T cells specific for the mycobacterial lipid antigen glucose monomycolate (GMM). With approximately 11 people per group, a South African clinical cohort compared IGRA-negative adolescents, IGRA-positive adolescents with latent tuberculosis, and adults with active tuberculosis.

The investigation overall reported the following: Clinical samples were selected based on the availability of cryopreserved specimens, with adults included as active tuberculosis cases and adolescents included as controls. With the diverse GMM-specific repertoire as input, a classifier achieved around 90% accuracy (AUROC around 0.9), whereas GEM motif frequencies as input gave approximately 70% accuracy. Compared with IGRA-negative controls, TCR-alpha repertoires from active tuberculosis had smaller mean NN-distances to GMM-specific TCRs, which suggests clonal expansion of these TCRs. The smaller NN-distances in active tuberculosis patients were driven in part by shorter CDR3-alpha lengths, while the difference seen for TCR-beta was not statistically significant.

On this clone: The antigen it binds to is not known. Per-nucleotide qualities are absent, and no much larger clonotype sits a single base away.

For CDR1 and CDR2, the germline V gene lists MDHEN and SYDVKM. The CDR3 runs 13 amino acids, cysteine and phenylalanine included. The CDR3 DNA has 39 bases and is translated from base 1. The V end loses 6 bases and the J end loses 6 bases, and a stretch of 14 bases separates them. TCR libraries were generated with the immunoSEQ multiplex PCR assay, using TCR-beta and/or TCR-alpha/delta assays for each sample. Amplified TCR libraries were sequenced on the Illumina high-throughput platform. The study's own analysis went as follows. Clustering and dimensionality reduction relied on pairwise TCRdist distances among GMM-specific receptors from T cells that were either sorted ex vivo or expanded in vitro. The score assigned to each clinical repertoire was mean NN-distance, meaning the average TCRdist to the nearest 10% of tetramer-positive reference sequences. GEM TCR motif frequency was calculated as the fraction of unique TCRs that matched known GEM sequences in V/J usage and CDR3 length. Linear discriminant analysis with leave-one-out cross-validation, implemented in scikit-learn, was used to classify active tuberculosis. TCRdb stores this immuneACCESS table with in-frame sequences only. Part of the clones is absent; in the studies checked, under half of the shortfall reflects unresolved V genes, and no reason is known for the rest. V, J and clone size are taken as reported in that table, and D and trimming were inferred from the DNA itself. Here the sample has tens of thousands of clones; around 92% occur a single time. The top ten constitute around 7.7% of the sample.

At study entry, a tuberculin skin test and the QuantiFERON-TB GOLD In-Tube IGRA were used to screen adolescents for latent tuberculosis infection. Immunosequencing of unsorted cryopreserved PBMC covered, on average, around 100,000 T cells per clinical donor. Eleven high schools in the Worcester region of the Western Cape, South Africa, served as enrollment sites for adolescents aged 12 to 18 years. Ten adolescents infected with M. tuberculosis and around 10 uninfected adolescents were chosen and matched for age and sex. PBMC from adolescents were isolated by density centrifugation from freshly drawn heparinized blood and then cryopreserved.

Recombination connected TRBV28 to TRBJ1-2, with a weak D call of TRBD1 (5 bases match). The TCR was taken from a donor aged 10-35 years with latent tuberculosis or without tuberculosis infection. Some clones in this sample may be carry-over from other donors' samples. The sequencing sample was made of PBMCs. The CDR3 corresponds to CASSPRQLDGYTF. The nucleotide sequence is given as TGTGCCAGCAGCCCCAGACAGCTTGATGGCTACACCTTC.